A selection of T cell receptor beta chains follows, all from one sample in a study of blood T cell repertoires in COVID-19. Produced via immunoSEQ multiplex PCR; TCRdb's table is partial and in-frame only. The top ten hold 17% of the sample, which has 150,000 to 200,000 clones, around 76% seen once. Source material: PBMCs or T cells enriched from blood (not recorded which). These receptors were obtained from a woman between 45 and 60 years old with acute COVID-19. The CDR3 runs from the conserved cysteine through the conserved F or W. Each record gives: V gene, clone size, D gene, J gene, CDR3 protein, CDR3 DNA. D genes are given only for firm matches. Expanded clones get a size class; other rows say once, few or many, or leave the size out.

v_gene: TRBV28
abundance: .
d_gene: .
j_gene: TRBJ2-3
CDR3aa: CASRNPGLADTQYF
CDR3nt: TGTGCCAGCAGAAACCCCGGGTTGGCAGATACGCAGTATTTT

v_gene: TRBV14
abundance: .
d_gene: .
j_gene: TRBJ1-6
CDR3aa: CASSQTIQGLPLHF
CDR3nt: TGTGCCAGCAGCCAGACTATACAAGGCCTACCCCTCCACTTT

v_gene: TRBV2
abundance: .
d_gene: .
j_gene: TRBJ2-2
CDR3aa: CASSQYGGHTGELFF
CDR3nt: TGTGCCAGCAGCCAATACGGGGGGCACACCGGGGAGCTGTTTTTT

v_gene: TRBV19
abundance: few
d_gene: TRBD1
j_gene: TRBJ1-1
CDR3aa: CASSLTGGKGRAEAFF
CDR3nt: TGTGCCAGTAGTCTCACAGGGGGCAAGGGAAGGGCTGAAGCTTTCTTT

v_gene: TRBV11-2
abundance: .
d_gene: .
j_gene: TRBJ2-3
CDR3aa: CASRRGDTQYF
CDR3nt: TGTGCCAGCAGGCGGGGTGATACGCAGTATTTT

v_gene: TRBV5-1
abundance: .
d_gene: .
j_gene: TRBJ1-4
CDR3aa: CASSLGAGDATNEKLFF
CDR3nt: TGCGCCAGCAGCTTGGGAGCAGGGGATGCAACTAATGAAAAACTGTTTTTT

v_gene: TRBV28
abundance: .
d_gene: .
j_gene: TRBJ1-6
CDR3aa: CASSPRVVNSPLHF
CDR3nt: TGTGCCAGCAGTCCCAGGGTTGTAAATTCACCCCTCCACTTT

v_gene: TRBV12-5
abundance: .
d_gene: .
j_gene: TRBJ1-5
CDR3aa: CASGADIQPQHF
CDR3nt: TGTGCTAGTGGCGCCGACATTCAGCCCCAGCATTTT

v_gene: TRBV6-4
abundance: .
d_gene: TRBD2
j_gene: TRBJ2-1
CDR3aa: CASSALGAGVQDEQFF
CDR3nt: TGTGCCAGCAGTGCCCTAGGGGCGGGGGTTCAGGATGAGCAGTTCTTC

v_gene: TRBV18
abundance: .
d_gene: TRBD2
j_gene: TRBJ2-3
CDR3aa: CASSPFLLAGPRTDTQYF
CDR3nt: TGTGCCAGCTCACCGTTCTTACTAGCGGGGCCTCGCACAGATACGCAGTATTTT

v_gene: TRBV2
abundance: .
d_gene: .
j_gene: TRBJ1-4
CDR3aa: CAGKGDWNEKLFF
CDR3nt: TGTGCCGGAAAAGGGGACTGGAATGAAAAACTGTTTTTT

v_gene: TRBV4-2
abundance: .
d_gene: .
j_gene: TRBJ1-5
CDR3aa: CASSQTEDQPQHF
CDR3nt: TGTGCCAGCAGCCAGACAGAGGATCAGCCCCAGCATTTT

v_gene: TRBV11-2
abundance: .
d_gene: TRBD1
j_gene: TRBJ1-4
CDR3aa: CASTLGVGVLDRGEKLFF
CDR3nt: TGTGCCAGCACCCTAGGGGTGGGGGTTTTGGACAGGGGCGAAAAACTGTTTTTT

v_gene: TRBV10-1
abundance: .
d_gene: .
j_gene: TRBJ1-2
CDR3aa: CASSAEGYGYTF
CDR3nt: TGCGCCAGCAGTGCTGAGGGCTATGGCTACACCTTC

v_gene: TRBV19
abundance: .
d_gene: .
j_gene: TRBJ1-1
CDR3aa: CASRENPAGVGGTEAFF
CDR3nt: TGTGCCAGTAGGGAGAACCCCGCGGGGGTGGGTGGCACTGAAGCTTTCTTT

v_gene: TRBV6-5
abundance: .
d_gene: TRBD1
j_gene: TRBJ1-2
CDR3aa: CASSQTGGNYGYTF
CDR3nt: TGTGCCAGCAGTCAAACAGGGGGTAACTATGGCTACACCTTC

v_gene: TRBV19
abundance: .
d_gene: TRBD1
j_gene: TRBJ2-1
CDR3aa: CASTSNRDRVLVGNEQFF
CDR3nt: TGTGCCAGTACCTCCAACCGGGACAGGGTGTTAGTAGGGAATGAGCAGTTCTTC

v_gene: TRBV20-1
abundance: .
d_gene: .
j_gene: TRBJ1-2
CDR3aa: CSAPNRGGYTF
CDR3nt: TGCAGTGCTCCAAACCGAGGGGGCTACACCTTC

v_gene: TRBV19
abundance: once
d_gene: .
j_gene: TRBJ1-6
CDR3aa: CASSESGADSPLHF
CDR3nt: TGTGCCAGTAGTGAGTCAGGGGCCGATTCACCCCTCCACTTT

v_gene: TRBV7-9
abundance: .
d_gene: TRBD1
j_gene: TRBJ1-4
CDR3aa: CASSLGLGTDNEKLFF
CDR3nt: TGTGCCAGCAGCTTAGGGCTCGGGACAGATAATGAAAAACTGTTTTTT

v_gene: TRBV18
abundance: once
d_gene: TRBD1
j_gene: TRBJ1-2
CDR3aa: CASSPDRGPVGGYTF
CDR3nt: TGTGCCAGCTCACCTGACAGGGGGCCCGTGGGAGGCTACACCTTC

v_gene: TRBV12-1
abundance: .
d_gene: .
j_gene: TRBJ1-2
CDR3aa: CASRQYPIGGYTF
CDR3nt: TGTGCCAGCAGACAGTATCCCATAGGTGGCTACACCTTC

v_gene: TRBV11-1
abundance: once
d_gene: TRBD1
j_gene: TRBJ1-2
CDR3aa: CASSIQGDYGYTF
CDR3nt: TGTGCCAGCAGCATACAGGGGGACTATGGCTACACCTTC

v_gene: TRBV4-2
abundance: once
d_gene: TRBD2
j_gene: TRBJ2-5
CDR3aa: CASSTSAGVQETQYF
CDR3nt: TGTGCCAGCAGTACCTCAGCGGGGGTCCAAGAGACCCAGTACTTC

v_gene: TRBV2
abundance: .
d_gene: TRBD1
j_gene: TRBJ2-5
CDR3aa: CASRPLGQGVRETQYF
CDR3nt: TGTGCCAGCAGGCCATTGGGACAGGGAGTAAGAGAGACCCAGTACTTC

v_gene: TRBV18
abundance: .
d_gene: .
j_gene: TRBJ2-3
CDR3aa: CASSLGEPDTQYF
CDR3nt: TGTGCCAGCTCCCTCGGGGAACCGGATACGCAGTATTTT

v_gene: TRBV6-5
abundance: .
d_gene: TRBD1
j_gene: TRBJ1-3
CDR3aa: CASLGGLSGNTIYF
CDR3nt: TGTGCCAGCCTAGGGGGCCTCTCTGGAAACACCATATATTTT

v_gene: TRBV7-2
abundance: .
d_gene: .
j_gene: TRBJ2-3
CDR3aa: CAGRSGGLNTQYF
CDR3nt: TGTGCCGGACGTAGTGGGGGCTTGAATACGCAGTATTTT

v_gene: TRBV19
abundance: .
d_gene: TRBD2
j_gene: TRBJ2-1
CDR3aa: CASSIVPRGREQFF
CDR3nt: TGTGCCAGTAGTATAGTACCGCGGGGGAGAGAGCAGTTCTTC

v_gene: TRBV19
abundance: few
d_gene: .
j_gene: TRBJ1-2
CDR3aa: CASSISNRVSDYGYTF
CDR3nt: TGTGCCAGTAGTATATCCAACAGGGTTTCAGACTATGGCTACACCTTC

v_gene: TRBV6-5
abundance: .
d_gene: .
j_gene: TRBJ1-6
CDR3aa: CASSYRLSSYNSPLHF
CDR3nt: TGTGCCAGCAGCTACCGATTGAGCTCCTATAATTCACCCCTCCACTTT

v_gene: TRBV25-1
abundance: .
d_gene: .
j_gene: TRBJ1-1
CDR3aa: CASMPPVYNTEAFF
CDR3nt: TGTGCCAGCATGCCCCCAGTTTACAACACTGAAGCTTTCTTT

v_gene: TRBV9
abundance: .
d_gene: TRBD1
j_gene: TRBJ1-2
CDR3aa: CASSTDGQGINGYTF
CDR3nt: TGTGCCAGCAGCACCGATGGACAGGGAATTAATGGCTACACCTTC

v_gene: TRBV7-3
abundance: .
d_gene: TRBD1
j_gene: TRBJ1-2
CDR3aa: CASSRGTGGDGYTF
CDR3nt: TGTGCCAGCAGCCGAGGGACAGGGGGCGATGGCTACACCTTC

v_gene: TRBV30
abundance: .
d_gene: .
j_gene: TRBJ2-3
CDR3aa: CAWGPGGGTDTQYF
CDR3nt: TGTGCCTGGGGGCCGGGGGGCGGCACAGATACGCAGTATTTT

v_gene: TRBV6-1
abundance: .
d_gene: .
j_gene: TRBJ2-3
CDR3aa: CASSEAGTTDTQYF
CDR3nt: TGTGCCAGCAGTGAAGCGGGGACAACAGATACGCAGTATTTT

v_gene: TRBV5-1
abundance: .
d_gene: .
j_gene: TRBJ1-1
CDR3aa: CASSLVATEAFF
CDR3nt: TGCGCCAGCAGCTTGGTGGCCACTGAAGCTTTCTTT

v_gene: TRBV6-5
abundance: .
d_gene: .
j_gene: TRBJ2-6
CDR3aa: CASSLKGFPGANVLTF
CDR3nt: TGTGCCAGCAGTTTGAAGGGGTTCCCTGGGGCCAACGTCCTGACTTTC

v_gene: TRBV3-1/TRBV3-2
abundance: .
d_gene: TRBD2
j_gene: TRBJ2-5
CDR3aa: CASSLSPSGGQETQYF
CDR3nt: TGTGCCAGCAGCCTGTCCCCTAGCGGGGGACAAGAGACCCAGTACTTC